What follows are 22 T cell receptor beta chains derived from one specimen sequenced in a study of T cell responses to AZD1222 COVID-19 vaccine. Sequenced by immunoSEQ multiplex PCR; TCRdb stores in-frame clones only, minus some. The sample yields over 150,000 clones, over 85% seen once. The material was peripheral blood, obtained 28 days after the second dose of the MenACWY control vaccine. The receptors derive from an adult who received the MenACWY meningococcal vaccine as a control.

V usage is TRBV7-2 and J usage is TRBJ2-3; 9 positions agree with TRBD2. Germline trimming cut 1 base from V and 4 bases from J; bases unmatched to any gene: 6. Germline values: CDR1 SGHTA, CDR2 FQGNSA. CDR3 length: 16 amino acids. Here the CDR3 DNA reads TGTGCCAGCAGCTTAGTGGGGACTAGCAAGTCAGATACGCAGTATTTT. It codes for CASSLVGTSKSDTQYF.

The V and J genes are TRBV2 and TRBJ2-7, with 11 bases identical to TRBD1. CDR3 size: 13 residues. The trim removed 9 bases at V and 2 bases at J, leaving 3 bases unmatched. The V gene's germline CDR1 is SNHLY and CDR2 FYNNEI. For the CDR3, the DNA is TGTGCCAGAGGGACAGGGGGAGCCTACGAGCAGTACTTC. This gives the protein CARGTGGAYEQYF.

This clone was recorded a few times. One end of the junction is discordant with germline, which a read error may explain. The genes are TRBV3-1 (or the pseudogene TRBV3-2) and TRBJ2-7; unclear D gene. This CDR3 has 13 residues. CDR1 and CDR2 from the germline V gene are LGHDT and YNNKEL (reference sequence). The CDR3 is CASSSPDTGRNDF. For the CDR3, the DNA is TGTGCCAGCAGCTCTCCAGACACCGGTAGAAACGATTTC.

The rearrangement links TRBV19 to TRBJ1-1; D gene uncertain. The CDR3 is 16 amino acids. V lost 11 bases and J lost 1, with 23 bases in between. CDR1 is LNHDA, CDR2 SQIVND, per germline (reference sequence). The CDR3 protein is CACMRGTTLQNTEAFF. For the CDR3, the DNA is TGTGCCTGTATGAGAGGAACGACCCTTCAGAACACTGAAGCTTTCTTT.

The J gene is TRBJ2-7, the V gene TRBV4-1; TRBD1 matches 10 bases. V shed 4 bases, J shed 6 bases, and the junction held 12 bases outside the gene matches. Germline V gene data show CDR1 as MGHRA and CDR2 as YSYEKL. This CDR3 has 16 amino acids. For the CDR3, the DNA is TGCGCCAGCAGCCCGATACCCCCGGGACAGGGGTCCGAGCAGTACTTC. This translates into CASSPIPPGQGSEQYF.

The CDR3 protein is CASTKVWVGSGTEAFF. The CDR3 nucleotides read TGTGCCAGTACCAAGGTCTGGGTGGGGAGCGGAACTGAAGCTTTCTTT. V is TRBV19 and J is TRBJ1-1; unclear D gene. The CDR3 has 16 residues. In germline, CDR1 is LNHDA, CDR2 SQIVND (reference sequence). V was pared by 7 bases and J by 5 bases, with 23 bases between.

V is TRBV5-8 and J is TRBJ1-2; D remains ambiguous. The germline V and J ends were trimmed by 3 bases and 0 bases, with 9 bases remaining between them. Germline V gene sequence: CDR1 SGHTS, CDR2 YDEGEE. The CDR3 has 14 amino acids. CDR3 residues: CASSYGLSNYGYTF. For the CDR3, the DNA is TGTGCCAGCAGCTATGGACTGTCTAACTATGGCTACACCTTC. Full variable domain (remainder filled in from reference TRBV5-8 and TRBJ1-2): EAGVTQSPTHLIKTRGQQATLRCSPISGHTSVYWYQQALGLGLQFLLWYDEGEERNRGNFPPRFSGRQFPNYSSELNVNALELEDSALYLCASSYGLSNYGYTFGSGTRLTVV.

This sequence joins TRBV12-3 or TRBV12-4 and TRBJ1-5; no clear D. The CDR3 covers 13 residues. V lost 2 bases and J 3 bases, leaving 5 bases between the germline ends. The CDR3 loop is CASSLNPNQPQHF. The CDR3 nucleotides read TGTGCCAGCAGTTTAAACCCCAATCAGCCCCAGCATTTT.

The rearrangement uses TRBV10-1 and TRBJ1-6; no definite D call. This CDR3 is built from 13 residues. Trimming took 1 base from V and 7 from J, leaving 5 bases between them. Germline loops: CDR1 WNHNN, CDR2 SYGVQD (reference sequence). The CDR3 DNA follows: TGCGCCAGCAGTGAGTTGGGGAATTCACCCCTCCACTTT. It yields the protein CASSELGNSPLHF.

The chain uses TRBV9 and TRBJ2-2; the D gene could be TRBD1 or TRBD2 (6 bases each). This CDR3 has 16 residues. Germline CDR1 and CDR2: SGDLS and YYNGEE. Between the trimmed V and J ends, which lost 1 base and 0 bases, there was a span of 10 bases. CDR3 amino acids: CASSVNRGPNTGELFF. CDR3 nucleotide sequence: TGTGCCAGCAGCGTAAACCGGGGGCCGAACACCGGGGAGCTGTTTTTT.

CDR3 region: CASSLAGAPTDTQYF. The CDR3, as DNA: TGTGCCAGCTCACTGGCGGGGGCCCCCACAGATACGCAGTATTTT. The V gene is TRBV18, the J gene TRBJ2-3; weak D call: TRBD2 (7 bases). V lost 4 bases and J 2 bases, leaving 13 bases between the germline ends. Germline CDR1 KGHSH, CDR2 LQKENI. The CDR3 runs 15 residues.

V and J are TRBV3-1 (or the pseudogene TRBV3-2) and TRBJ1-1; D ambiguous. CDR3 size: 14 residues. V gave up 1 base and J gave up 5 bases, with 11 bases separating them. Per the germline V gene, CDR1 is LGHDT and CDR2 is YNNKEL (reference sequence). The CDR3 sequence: CASSQASVYTEAFF. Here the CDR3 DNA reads TGTGCCAGCAGCCAAGCTAGTGTATATACTGAAGCTTTCTTT.

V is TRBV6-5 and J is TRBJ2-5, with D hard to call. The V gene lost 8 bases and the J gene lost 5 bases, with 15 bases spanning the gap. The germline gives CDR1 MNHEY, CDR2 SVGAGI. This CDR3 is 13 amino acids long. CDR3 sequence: CASLMGWRETQYF. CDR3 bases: TGTGCCAGCCTTATGGGGTGGCGGGAGACCCAGTACTTC.

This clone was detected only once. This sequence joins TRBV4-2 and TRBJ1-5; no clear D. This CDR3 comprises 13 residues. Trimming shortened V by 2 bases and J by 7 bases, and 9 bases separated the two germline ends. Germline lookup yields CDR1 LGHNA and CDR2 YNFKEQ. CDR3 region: CASSQNMGQPQHF. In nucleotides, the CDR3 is TGTGCCAGCAGCCAAAACATGGGGCAGCCCCAGCATTTT.

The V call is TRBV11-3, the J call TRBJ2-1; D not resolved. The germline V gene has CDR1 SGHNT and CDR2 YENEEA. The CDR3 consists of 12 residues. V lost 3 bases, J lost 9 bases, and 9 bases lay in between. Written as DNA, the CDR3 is TGTGCCAGCAGCTTGACCCAATCTGAGCAGTTCTTC. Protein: CASSLTQSEQFF.

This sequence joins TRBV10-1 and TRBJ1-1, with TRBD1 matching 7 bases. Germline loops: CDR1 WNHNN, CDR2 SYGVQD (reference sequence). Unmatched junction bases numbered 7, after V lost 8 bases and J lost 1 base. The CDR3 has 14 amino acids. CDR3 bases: TGCGCCAGCTCACAGGGGTCCTCGAACACTGAAGCTTTCTTT. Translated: CASSQGSSNTEAFF.

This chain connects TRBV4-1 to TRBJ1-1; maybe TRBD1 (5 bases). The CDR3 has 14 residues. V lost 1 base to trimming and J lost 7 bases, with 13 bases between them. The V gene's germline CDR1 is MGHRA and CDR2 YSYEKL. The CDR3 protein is CASSQGLGDGEAFF. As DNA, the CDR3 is TGCGCCAGCAGCCAAGGTCTGGGGGATGGTGAAGCTTTCTTT.

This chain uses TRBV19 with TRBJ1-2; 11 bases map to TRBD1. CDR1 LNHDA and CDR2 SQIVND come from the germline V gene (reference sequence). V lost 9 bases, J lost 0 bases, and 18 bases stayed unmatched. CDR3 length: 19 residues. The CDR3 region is CASDARKGQGANSNYGYTF. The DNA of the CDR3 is TGTGCCAGCGACGCCAGGAAAGGACAGGGGGCTAACTCTAACTATGGCTACACCTTC.

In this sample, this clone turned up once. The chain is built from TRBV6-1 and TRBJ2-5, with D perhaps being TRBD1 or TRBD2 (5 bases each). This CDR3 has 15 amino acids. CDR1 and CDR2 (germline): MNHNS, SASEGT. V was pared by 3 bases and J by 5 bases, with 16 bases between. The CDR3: CASSERGGREETQYF. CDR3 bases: TGTGCCAGCAGTGAGAGGGGCGGACGAGAGGAGACCCAGTACTTC.

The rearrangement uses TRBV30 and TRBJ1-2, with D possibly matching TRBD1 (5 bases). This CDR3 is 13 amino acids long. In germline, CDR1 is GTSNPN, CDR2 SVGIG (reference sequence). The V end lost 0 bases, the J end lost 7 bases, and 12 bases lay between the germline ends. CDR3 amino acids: CAWSVWGRGGYTF. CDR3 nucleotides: TGTGCCTGGAGTGTATGGGGGAGGGGTGGCTACACCTTC.

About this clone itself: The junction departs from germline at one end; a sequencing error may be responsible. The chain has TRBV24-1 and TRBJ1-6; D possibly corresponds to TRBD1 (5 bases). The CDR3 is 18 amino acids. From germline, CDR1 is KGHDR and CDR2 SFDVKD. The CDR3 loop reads CATSHFRVEGLQNSPLHF. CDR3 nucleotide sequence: TGTGCCACCAGTCATTTCCGGGTAGAGGGGCTGCAGAATTCACCCCTCCACTTT.

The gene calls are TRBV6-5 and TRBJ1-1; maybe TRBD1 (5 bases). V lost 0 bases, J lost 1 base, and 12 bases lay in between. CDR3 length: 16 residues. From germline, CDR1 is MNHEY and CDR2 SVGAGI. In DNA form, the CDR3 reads TGTGCCAGCAGTTACTCGACGCCAGGACAGAACACTGAAGCTTTCTTT. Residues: CASSYSTPGQNTEAFF.